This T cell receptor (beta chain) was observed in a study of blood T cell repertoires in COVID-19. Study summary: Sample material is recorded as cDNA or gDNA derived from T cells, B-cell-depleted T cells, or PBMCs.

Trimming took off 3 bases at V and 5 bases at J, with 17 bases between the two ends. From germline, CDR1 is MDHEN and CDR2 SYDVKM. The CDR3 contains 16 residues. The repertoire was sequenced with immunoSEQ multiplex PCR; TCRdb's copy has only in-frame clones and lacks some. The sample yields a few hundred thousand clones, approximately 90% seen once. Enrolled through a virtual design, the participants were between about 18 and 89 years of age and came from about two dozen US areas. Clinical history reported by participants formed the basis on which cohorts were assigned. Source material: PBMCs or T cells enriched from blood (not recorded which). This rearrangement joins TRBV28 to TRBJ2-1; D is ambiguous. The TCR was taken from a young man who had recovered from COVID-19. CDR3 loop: CASSFGLAERNNEQFF. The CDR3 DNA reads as TGTGCCAGCAGTTTCGGTTTGGCGGAGAGAAACAATGAGCAGTTCTTC.